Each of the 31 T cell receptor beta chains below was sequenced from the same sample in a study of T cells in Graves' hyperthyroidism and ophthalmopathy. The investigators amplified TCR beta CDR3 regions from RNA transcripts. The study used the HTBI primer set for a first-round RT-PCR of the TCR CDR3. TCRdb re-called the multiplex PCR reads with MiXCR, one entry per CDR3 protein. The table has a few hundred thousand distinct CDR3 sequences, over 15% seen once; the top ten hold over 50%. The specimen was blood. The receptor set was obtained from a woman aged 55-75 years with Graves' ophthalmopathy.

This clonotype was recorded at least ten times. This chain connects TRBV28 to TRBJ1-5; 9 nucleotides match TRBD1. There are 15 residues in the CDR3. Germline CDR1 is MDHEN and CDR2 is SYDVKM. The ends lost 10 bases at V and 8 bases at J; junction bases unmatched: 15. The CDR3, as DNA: TGTGCCACCACTACTCTACAGGGGGCGAGGAAGCCCCAGCATTTT. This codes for CATTTLQGARKPQHF.

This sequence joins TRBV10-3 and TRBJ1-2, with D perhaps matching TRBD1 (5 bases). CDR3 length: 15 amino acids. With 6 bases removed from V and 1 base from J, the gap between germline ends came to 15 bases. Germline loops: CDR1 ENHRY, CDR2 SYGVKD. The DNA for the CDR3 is TGTGCCATCAGCGAGGGACTCGGTCGTAACTATGGCTACACCTTC. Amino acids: CAISEGLGRNYGYTF.

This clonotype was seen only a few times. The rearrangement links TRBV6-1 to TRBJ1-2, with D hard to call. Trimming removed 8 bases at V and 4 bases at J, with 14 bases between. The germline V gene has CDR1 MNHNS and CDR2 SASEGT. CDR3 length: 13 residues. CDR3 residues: CASGIRPLYGYTF. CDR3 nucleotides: TGTGCCAGCGGGATCCGGCCCCTCTATGGCTACACCTTC.

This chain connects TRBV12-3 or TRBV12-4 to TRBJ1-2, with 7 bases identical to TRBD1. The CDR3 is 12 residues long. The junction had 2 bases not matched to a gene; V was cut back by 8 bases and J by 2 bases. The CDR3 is CASATGNYGYTF. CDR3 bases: TGTGCCAGCGCGACAGGGAACTATGGCTACACCTTC.

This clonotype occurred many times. The CDR3 bases are TGTGCCAGCAGCCAACGGGGTGGGGAGACCCAGTACTTC. Protein: CASSQRGGETQYF. The chain uses TRBV4-2 and TRBJ2-5; weak D call: TRBD2 (5 bases). This CDR3 has 13 residues. V lost 2 bases and J 5 bases, leaving 9 bases between the germline ends. The germline V gene encodes CDR1 LGHNA and CDR2 YNFKEQ.

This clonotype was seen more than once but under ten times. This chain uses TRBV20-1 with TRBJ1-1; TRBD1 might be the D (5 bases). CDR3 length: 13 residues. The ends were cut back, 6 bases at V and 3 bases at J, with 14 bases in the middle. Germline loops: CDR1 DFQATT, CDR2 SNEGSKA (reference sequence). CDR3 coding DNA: TGCAGTGCGGGAAACGGGGGATACACTGAAGCTTTCTTT. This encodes CSAGNGGYTEAFF.

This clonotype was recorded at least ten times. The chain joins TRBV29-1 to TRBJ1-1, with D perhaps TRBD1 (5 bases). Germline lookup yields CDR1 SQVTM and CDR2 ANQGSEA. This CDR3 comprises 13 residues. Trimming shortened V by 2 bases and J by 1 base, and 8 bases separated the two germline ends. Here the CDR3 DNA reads TGCAGCGTTGAAAAGGACAAGAACACTGAAGCTTTCTTT. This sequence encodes CSVEKDKNTEAFF.

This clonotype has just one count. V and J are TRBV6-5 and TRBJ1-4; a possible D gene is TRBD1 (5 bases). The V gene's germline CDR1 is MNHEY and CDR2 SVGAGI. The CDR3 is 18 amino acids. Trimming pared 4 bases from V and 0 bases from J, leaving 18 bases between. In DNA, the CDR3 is TGTGCCAGCAGTTTGGGGGACGGCAGAGGGGCAACTAATGAAAAACTGTTTTTT. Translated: CASSLGDGRGATNEKLFF.

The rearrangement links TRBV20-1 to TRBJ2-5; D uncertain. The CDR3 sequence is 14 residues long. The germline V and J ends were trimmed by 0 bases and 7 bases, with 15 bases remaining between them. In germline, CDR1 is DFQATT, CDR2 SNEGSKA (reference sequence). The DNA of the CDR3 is TGCAGTGCTAGAGATCCCGTGGTGGTCGGGACCCAGTACTTC. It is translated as CSARDPVVVGTQYF.

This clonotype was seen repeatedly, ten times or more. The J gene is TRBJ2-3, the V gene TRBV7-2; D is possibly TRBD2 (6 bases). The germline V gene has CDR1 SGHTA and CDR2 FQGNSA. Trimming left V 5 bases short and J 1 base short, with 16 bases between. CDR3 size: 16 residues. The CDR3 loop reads CASSPDETGGTDTQYF. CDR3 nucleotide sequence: TGTGCCAGCAGCCCAGACGAGACGGGGGGCACAGATACGCAGTATTTT. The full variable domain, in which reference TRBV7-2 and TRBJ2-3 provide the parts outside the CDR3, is GAGVSQSPSNKVTEKGKDVELRCDPISGHTALYWYRQSLGQGLEFLIYFQGNSAPDKSGLPSDRFSAERTGGSVSTLTIQRTQQEDSAVYLCASSPDETGGTDTQYFGPGTRLTVL.

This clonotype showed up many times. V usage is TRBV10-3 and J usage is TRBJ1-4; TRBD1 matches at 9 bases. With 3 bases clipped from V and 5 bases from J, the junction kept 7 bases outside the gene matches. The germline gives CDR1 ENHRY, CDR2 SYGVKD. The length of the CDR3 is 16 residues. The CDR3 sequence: CAISDPGTGKNEKLFF. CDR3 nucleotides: TGTGCCATCAGTGATCCCGGGACAGGGAAGAATGAAAAACTGTTTTTT.

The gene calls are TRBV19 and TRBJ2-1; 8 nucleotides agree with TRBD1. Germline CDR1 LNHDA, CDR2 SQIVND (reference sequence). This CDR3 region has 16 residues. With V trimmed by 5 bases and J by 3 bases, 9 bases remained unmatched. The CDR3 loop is CASSFSDRGLYNEQFF. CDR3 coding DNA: TGTGCCAGTAGTTTCTCCGACAGGGGTCTCTACAATGAGCAGTTCTTC.

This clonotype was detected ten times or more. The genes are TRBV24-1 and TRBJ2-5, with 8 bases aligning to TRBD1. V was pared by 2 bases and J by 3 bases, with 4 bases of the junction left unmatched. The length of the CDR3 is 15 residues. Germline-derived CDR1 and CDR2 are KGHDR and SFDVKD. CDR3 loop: CATSDYGQGEETQYF. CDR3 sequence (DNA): TGTGCCACCAGTGATTACGGACAGGGAGAAGAGACCCAGTACTTC.

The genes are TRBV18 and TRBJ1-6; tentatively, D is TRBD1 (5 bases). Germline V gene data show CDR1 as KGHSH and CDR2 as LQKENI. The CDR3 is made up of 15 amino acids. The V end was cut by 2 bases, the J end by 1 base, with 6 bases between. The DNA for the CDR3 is TGTGCCAGCTCACCAGACAGATCCTATAATTCACCCCTCCACTTT. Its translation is CASSPDRSYNSPLHF.

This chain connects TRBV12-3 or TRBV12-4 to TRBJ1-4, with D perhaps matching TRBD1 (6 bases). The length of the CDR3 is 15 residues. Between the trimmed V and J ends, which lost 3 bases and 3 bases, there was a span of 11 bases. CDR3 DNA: TGTGCCAGCAGTTTCGGGGGCGCGTCTAATGAAAAACTGTTTTTT. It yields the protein CASSFGGASNEKLFF.

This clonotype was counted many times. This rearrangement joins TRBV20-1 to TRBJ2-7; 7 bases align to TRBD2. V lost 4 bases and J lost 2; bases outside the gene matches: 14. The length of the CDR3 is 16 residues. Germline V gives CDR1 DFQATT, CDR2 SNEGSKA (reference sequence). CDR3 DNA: TGCAGTGCTACGGAACGGCGCGGGAGTGTGCCCTACGAGCAGTACTTC. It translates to CSATERRGSVPYEQYF.

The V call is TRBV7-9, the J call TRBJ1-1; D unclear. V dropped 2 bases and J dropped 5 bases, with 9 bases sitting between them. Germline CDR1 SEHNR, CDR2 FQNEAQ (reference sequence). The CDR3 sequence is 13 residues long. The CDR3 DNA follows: TGTGCCAGCAGCTTACAGGCTGCTACTGAAGCTTTCTTT. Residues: CASSLQAATEAFF.

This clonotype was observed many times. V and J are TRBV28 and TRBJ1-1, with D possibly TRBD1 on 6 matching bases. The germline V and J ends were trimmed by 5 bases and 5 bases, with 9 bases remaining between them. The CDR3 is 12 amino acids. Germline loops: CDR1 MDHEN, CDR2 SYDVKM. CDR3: CASSAQGTEAFF. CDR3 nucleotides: TGTGCCAGCAGTGCACAGGGTACTGAAGCTTTCTTT.

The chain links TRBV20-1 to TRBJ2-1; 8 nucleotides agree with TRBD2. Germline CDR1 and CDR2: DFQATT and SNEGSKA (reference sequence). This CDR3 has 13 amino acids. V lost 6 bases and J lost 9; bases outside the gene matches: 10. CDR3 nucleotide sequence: TGCAGTGCCATGGCACTAGCGGTCGGTGAGCAGTTCTTC. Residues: CSAMALAVGEQFF.

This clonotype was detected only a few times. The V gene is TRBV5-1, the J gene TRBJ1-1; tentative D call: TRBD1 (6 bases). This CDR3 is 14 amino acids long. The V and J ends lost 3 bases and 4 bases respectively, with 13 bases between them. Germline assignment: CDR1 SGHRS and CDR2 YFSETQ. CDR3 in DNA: TGCGCCAGCAGCTCGACGGAAGGGGGCACTGAAGCTTTCTTT. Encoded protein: CASSSTEGGTEAFF.

The chain's CDR3 is CASSWGKTSSDEQFF. DNA of the CDR3: TGTGCCAGTAGCTGGGGAAAGACTAGTTCCGATGAGCAGTTCTTC. V is TRBV19 and J is TRBJ2-1, with a weak D call TRBD2 (6 bases). The germline V and J ends were trimmed by 6 bases and 8 bases, with 20 bases remaining between them. The V gene's germline CDR1 is LNHDA and CDR2 SQIVND (reference sequence). CDR3 length equals 15 residues.

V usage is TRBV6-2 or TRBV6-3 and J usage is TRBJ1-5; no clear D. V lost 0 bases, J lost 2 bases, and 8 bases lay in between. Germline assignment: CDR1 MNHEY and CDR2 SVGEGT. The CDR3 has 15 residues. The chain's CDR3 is CASSYSPTGNQPQHF. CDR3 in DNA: TGTGCCAGCAGTTACTCACCCACCGGCAATCAGCCCCAGCATTTT.

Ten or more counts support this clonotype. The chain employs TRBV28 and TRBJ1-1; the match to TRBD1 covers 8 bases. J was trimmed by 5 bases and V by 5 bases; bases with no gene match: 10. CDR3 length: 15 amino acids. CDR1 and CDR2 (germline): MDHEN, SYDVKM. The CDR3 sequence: CASSGHLRGLTEAFF. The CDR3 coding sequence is TGTGCCAGCAGTGGCCATCTCAGGGGGCTTACTGAAGCTTTCTTT.

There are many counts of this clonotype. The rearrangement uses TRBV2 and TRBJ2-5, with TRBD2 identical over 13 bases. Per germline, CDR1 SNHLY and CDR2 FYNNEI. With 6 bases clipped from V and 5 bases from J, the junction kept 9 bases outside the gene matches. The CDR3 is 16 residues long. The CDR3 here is CASSGSRTSGGETQYF. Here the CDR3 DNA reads TGTGCCAGCAGCGGAAGTCGGACTAGCGGGGGTGAGACCCAGTACTTC.

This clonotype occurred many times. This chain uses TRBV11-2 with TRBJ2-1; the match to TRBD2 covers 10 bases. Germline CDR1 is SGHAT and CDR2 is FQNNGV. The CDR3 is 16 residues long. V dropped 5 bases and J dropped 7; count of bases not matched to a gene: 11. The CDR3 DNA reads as TGTGCCAGCAGCCAATGGGCTAGCGGGAGCAGTAATGAGCAGTTCTTC. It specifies CASSQWASGSSNEQFF.

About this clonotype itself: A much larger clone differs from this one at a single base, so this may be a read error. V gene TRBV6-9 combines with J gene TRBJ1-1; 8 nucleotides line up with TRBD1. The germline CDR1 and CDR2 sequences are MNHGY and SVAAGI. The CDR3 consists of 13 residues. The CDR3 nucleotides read TGTGCCAGCGTTTGGGACAGGAACACTGAACCTTTCTTT. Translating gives CASVWDRNTEPFF.

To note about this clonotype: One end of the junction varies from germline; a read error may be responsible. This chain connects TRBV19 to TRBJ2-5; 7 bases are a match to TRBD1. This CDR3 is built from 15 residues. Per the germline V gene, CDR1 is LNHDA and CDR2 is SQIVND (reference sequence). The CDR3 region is CARSIVWTGQETQYF. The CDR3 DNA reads TGTGCCCGTAGTATCGTCTGGACAGGTCAAGAGACCCAGTACTTC.

CDR3 bases: TGTGCCAGCAGCTTAGGGTGGACGGCTGGAAACACCATATATTTT. Translated, it gives CASSLGWTAGNTIYF. The V and J genes are TRBV7-2 and TRBJ1-3; D is unclear. V was shortened by 1 base and J by 2 bases, with 9 bases between the two germline ends. The germline V gene encodes CDR1 SGHTA and CDR2 FQGNSA. The CDR3 covers 15 residues.

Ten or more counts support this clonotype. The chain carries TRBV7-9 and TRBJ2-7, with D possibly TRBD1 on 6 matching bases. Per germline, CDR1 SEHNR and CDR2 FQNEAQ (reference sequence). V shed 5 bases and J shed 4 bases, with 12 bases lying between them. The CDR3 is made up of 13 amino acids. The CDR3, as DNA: TGTGCCAGCAGCATACAGACAGGTTACGAGCAGTACTTC. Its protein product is CASSIQTGYEQYF.

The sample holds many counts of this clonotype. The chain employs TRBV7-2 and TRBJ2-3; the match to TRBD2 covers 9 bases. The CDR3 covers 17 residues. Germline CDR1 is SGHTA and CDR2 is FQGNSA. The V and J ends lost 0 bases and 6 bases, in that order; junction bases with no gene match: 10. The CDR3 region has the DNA TGTGCCAGCAGCTTAGCTGCGCGGGGGGGCCCGGGGGATACGCAGTATTTT. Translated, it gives CASSLAARGGPGDTQYF. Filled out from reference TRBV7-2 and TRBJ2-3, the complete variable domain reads GAGVSQSPSNKVTEKGKDVELRCDPISGHTALYWYRQSLGQGLEFLIYFQGNSAPDKSGLPSDRFSAERTGGSVSTLTIQRTQQEDSAVYLCASSLAARGGPGDTQYFGPGTRLTVL.

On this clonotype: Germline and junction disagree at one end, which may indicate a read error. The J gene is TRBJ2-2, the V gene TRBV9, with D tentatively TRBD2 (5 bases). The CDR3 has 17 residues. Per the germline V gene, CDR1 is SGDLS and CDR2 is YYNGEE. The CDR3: CASSDSPGSRVTGELLF. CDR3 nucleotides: TGTGCCAGCAGCGACTCACCGGGTTCTAGGGTAACCGGGGAGCTGCTTTTT.